This is a list of T cell receptor beta chains from one sample in a study of blood T cell repertoires in COVID-19. Generated by immunoSEQ multiplex PCR, the TCRdb table keeps only in-frame clones and is missing some. Of about 40,000 clones in the sample, 80% to 90% were seen once. Input material: peripheral blood. All receptors derive from a woman between 70 and 85 years old with acute or convalescent COVID-19. Each CDR3 is given with its conserved first and last residue. A D gene is named only where the DNA matches it firmly. Only part of the rows carry a size: once, few, many, or a class if the clone is expanded.

CDR3nt,CDR3aa,d_gene,v_gene,j_gene,abundance
TGCGCCAGCAGCTTGGACAGGGGGAAATACGGCTACACCTTC,CASSLDRGKYGYTF,TRBD1,TRBV5-1,TRBJ1-2,once
TGTGCCTGGTCCTCCTCGGGCACTGAAGCTTTCTTT,CAWSSSGTEAFF,.,TRBV30,TRBJ1-1,once
TGTGCCATCAGTGAGTTCCAGGGTGGCGATAATTCACCCCTCCACTTT,CAISEFQGGDNSPLHF,.,TRBV10-3,TRBJ1-6,.
TGTGCCAGCAGCCAGGAGGGACTAGGGTACGCAGATACGCAGTATTTT,CASSQEGLGYADTQYF,TRBD2,TRBV3-1/TRBV3-2,TRBJ2-3,.
TGTGCCAGCAGTTACCTTGACAGGGCGTATGGCTACACCTTC,CASSYLDRAYGYTF,TRBD1,TRBV6-5,TRBJ1-2,.
TGTGCCACCAGTGATCCTCGAAACACCATATATTTT,CATSDPRNTIYF,.,TRBV24-1,TRBJ1-3,once
TGTGCCTGGAATCGTCTAACTGGCACTGAAGCTTTCTTT,CAWNRLTGTEAFF,.,TRBV30,TRBJ1-1,.
TGTGCTAGTGGTTTGTTGGTGGGTCAAGCGGGAGGGCCATATCAAAGCTCTGGGGCCAACGTCCTGACTTTC,CASGLLVGQAGGPYQSSGANVLTF,TRBD2,TRBV12-5,TRBJ2-6,.
TGTGCCAGCAGCTTTGAGGGCCTCACAGATACGCAGTATTTT,CASSFEGLTDTQYF,.,TRBV11-2,TRBJ2-3,.
TGTGCCAGCAGTCCTGGACAGGGCAGAACTGAGCAGTTCTTC,CASSPGQGRTEQFF,TRBD1,TRBV6-5,TRBJ2-1,.
TGCGCCAGCAGCTGGGGACTAGCGGGGCGAGAGACCCAGTACTTC,CASSWGLAGRETQYF,TRBD2,TRBV5-1,TRBJ2-5,.
TGTGCCAGCAGCCTCGACAGAAAACAGCCCCAGCATTTT,CASSLDRKQPQHF,.,TRBV11-2,TRBJ1-5,.
TGTGCCAGTAGTACCTCCTGGACAGGAGGTGGCAATCAGCCCCAGCATTTT,CASSTSWTGGGNQPQHF,TRBD1,TRBV19,TRBJ1-5,.
TGTGCTAGCAGCTTATCATCTAGCGGGAGTTTGGGAGAGACCCAGTACTTC,CASSLSSSGSLGETQYF,TRBD2,TRBV7-7,TRBJ2-5,.
TGTGCCAGCAGCTTAACGACGGGAGTGTTCAATGAGCAGTTCTTC,CASSLTTGVFNEQFF,.,TRBV7-3,TRBJ2-1,.
TGTGCCAGCAGCACCCAAGGGACAGGGAACACTGAAGCTTTCTTT,CASSTQGTGNTEAFF,TRBD1,TRBV7-9,TRBJ1-1,few
TGTGCCAGCAGTGATGAGGCAACGCAGTATTTT,CASSDEATQYF,.,TRBV2,TRBJ2-3,.
TGTGCCTGGAGTGTCATGGAGAATCAGCCCCAGCATTTT,CAWSVMENQPQHF,.,TRBV30,TRBJ1-5,.
TGTGCCATCAGTGAGTCGAGTTTGTTGGCAGGGGAAGACTATAATGAAAAACTGTTTTTT,CAISESSLLAGEDYNEKLFF,.,TRBV10-3,TRBJ1-4,.
TGTGCCATCAGTGATCCGACAGGGGGCGCGAGGAAGACAGATACGCAGTATTTT,CAISDPTGGARKTDTQYF,TRBD1,TRBV10-3,TRBJ2-3,.